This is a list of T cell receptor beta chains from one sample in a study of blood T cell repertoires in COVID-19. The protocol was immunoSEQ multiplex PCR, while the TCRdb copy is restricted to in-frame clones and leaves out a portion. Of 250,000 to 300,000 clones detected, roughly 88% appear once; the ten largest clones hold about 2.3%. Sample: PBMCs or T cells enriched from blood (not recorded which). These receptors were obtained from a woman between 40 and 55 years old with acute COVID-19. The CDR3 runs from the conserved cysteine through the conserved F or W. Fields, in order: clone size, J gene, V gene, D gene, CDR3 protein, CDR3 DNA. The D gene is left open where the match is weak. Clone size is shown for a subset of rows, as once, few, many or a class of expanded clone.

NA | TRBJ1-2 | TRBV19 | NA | CASRILGQGGANYGYTF | TGTGCCAGTAGAATCTTAGGCCAGGGTGGCGCTAACTATGGCTACACCTTC
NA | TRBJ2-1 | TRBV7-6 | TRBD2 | CASSQLAGVYNEQFF | TGTGCCAGCAGCCAACTAGCGGGAGTTTACAATGAGCAGTTCTTC
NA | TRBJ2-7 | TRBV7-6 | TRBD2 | CASSPAGTSGSRYEQYF | TGTGCCAGCAGCCCAGCCGGGACTAGCGGGAGTCGGTACGAGCAGTACTTC
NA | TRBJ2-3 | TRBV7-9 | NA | CASSSDSTGPDTQYF | TGTGCCAGCAGTTCGGACTCCACCGGCCCAGATACGCAGTATTTT
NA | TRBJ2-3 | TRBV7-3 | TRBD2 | CASSSGLAGGPDTQYF | TGTGCCAGCAGCTCAGGACTAGCGGGGGGACCAGATACGCAGTATTTT
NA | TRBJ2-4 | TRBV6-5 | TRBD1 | CASSYSRQGKNIQYF | TGTGCCAGCAGTTACTCGCGACAGGGGAAAAACATTCAGTACTTC
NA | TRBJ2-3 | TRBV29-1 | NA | CSVAWYPGASDTQYF | TGCAGCGTTGCATGGTACCCGGGAGCATCAGATACGCAGTATTTT
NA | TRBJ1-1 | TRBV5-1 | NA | CASSSSGDYTEAFF | TGCGCCAGCAGCTCGTCAGGGGATTACACTGAAGCTTTCTTT
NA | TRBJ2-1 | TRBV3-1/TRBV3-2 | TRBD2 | CASSQGRWWREGPNYNEQFF | TGTGCCAGCAGCCAAGGACGCTGGTGGCGGGAGGGCCCCAACTACAATGAGCAGTTCTTC
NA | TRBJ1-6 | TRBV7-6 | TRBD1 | CASSSTGVGNSPLHF | TGTGCCAGCAGCTCCACAGGGGTGGGTAATTCACCCCTCCACTTT
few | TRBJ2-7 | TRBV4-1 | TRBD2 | CASSQDSTLVAGWRYEQYF | TGCGCCAGCAGCCAAGATTCCACCTTGGTAGCGGGATGGAGGTACGAGCAGTACTTC
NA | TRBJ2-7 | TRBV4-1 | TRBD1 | CASSQGGDRAYEQYF | TGCGCCAGCAGCCAAGGTGGGGACAGGGCCTACGAGCAGTACTTC
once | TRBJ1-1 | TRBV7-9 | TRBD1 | CASSSPGQAEAFF | TGTGCCAGCAGCTCCCCCGGACAGGCTGAAGCTTTCTTT